Listed here are 26 T cell receptor beta chains from one sample, sequenced in a study of blood T cell repertoires in COVID-19. Sequencing was performed with immunoSEQ multiplex PCR; in TCRdb, only in-frame clones are kept and a portion is missing. The sample includes a few hundred thousand clones, 70% to 90% seen only once; the top ten take just over 6.5%. The sequenced sample consisted of PBMCs or T cells enriched from blood (not recorded which). These receptor sequences come from a woman aged 45-65 years who had been exposed to COVID-19.

This clone was picked up one time. The chain links TRBV11-1 to TRBJ2-5; maybe TRBD2 (5 bases). This CDR3 spans 15 amino acids. Trimming pared 5 bases from V and 3 bases from J, leaving 16 bases between. The germline gives CDR1 SGHAT, CDR2 FQDESV (reference sequence). CDR3 protein: CASSPPSEAEETQYF. DNA for the CDR3: TGTGCCAGCAGCCCACCCTCCGAAGCGGAAGAGACCCAGTACTTC.

The chain couples TRBV6-5 to TRBJ2-7; TRBD1 aligns across 8 bases. Trimming at V came to 6 bases and at J to 5 bases, leaving 9 bases not matched to a gene. The germline CDR1 and CDR2 sequences are MNHEY and SVGAGI. This CDR3 is 14 amino acids long. The CDR3 loop reads CASSRGQDWDEQYF. The CDR3 region has the DNA TGTGCCAGCAGCCGGGGACAGGACTGGGACGAGCAGTACTTC.

CDR3 sequence: CASSMGQHNEQFF. The CDR3 DNA sequence: TGTGCCAGTAGTATGGGCCAGCACAATGAGCAGTTCTTC. The J gene is TRBJ2-1, the V gene TRBV19; no reliable D call. CDR1 LNHDA and CDR2 SQIVND come from the germline V gene (reference sequence). V was clipped by 3 bases and J by 5 bases, with 8 bases between them. The CDR3 is made up of 13 amino acids.

This clone was seen more than once but under ten times. The chain couples TRBV12-3 or TRBV12-4 to TRBJ1-1; the D gene is possibly TRBD1 (5 bases). This CDR3 is 13 amino acids long. Trimming pared 5 bases from V and 4 bases from J, leaving 11 bases between. This CDR3 is CASSLRGSTEAFF. Written as DNA, the CDR3 is TGTGCCAGCAGTCTCCGGGGGAGCACTGAAGCTTTCTTT.

The J gene is TRBJ1-3, the V gene TRBV5-5; possibly TRBD1 for D (6 bases). Trimming removed 4 bases from V and 2 bases from J, with 19 bases in between. Per germline, CDR1 SGHKS and CDR2 YYEKEE (reference sequence). The CDR3 loop spans 17 amino acids. The CDR3 spells CASSPIPTGSAGNTIYF. CDR3 coding DNA: TGTGCCAGCAGCCCTATACCCACAGGGAGCGCTGGAAACACCATATATTTT.

The chain joins TRBV6-6 to TRBJ1-3, with 9 bases fitting TRBD1. Germline values: CDR1 MNHNY, CDR2 SVGAGI (reference sequence). J was trimmed by 2 bases and V by 5 bases; bases with no gene match: 13. This CDR3 is built from 18 residues. CDR3 sequence (DNA): TGTGCCAGCAGTCTTGACTCGTTCACAGGGGGCACTGGAAACACCATATATTTT. Translating gives CASSLDSFTGGTGNTIYF.

The chain carries TRBV2 and TRBJ2-4; 11 bases agree with TRBD2. The V gene end was trimmed by 5 bases and the J gene end by 9 bases; junction bases not matched to a gene: 6. CDR1 and CDR2 from the germline V gene are SNHLY and FYNNEI. The CDR3 length is 14 residues. The chain's CDR3 is CASSLAGGPPIQYF. DNA for the CDR3: TGTGCCAGCAGTTTAGCGGGGGGGCCCCCCATTCAGTACTTC.

In this sample, this clone turned up a few times. This sequence joins TRBV5-4 and TRBJ2-3; a possible D gene is TRBD2 (6 bases). Germline assignment: CDR1 SGHNT and CDR2 YYREEE (reference sequence). Trimming removed 4 bases from V and 1 base from J, with 10 bases in between. The CDR3 has 14 amino acids. The CDR3 spells CASSRDLRTDTQYF. The DNA of the CDR3 is TGTGCCAGCAGCCGGGACTTACGCACAGATACGCAGTATTTT.

The chain combines TRBV11-2 with TRBJ2-3, with 12 positions matching TRBD2. There are 16 residues in the CDR3. CDR1 is SGHAT, CDR2 FQNNGV, per germline. V lost 5 bases to trimming and J lost 5 bases; unmatched junction nucleotides: 8. CDR3 residues: CASSPPSGGAGDTQYF. The CDR3 nucleotides read TGTGCCAGCAGCCCTCCTAGCGGGGGGGCTGGAGATACGCAGTATTTT. The variable domain in full, with the rest retrieved from reference TRBV11-2 and TRBJ2-3, is EAGVAQSPRYKIIEKRQSVAFWCNPISGHATLYWYQQILGQGPKLLIQFQNNGVVDDSQLPKDRFSAERLKGVDSTLKIQPAKLEDSAVYLCASSPPSGGAGDTQYFGPGTRLTVL.

This clone was seen just once. V usage is TRBV30 and J usage is TRBJ2-6, with 8 bases fitting TRBD1. V shed 5 bases and J 1 base; nucleotides not matched to a gene: 13. The germline gives CDR1 GTSNPN, CDR2 SVGIG (reference sequence). This CDR3 is 18 amino acids long. CDR3: CAWLGLGTGRSGANVLTF. CDR3 in DNA: TGTGCCTGGCTTGGTTTGGGGACAGGTCGGTCTGGGGCCAACGTCCTGACTTTC.

The V gene is TRBV24-1, the J gene TRBJ2-7; 8 bases align to TRBD1. The CDR3 is made up of 15 amino acids. J gave up 13 bases and V 0 bases, and 13 bases lay outside the gene matches. The germline V gene encodes CDR1 KGHDR and CDR2 SFDVKD. The CDR3 DNA is TGTGCCACCAGTGATTTGACGGACAGGGTAAAGGGGCCATACTTC. This encodes CATSDLTDRVKGPYF.

About this clone itself: Mismatch with germline at one junction end may stem from a read error. The chain carries TRBV7-4 and TRBJ2-7, with D possibly being TRBD1 (6 bases). This CDR3 is 13 amino acids long. Germline lookup yields CDR1 SGHVT and CDR2 SQSDAQ. The CDR3 region has the DNA TGTGCCAGCAGCTTAGCAGCAGGGGCGGTTAATTATTTC. This sequence encodes CASSLAAGAVNYF.

The chain combines TRBV28 with TRBJ2-1; D is perhaps TRBD1 (6 bases). This CDR3 region has 14 residues. CDR1 and CDR2 (germline): MDHEN, SYDVKM. V was clipped by 10 bases and J by 7 bases, with 20 bases between them. CDR3 nucleotide sequence: TGTGCCACAATGGACCTACTAGGGGGTAATGAGCAGTTCTTC. It specifies CATMDLLGGNEQFF.

V gene TRBV4-3 combines with J gene TRBJ2-2; 9 bases agree with TRBD2. Germline loops: CDR1 LGHNA, CDR2 YSLEER. The CDR3 is made up of 14 amino acids. Germline trimming cut 2 bases from V and 6 bases from J; bases unmatched to any gene: 1. The CDR3 DNA reads as TGCGCCAGCAGCCAATGGACTAGCGCCGGGGAGCTGTTTTTT. Amino acid sequence: CASSQWTSAGELFF.

The chain combines TRBV13 with TRBJ2-3, with TRBD2 identical over 10 bases. This CDR3 spans 17 amino acids. J was trimmed by 6 bases and V by 1 base; bases with no gene match: 10. CDR1 and CDR2 (germline): PRHDT, FYEKMQ (reference sequence). The CDR3 loop is CASSLDLAGGLEDTQYF. CDR3 DNA sequence: TGTGCCAGCAGCTTAGATTTAGCGGGGGGTTTGGAGGATACGCAGTATTTT.

This chain uses TRBV7-2 with TRBJ2-1; D is unresolved. The CDR3 extends over 14 amino acids. Trimming took 1 base from V and 2 from J, leaving 6 bases between them. CDR1 is SGHTA and CDR2 is FQGNSA in the germline V gene. CDR3 sequence (DNA): TGTGCCAGCAGCTTAGTAAACACCTACAATGAGCAGTTCTTC. Amino acids: CASSLVNTYNEQFF.

The chain is built from TRBV19 and TRBJ2-5, with D tentatively TRBD1 (5 bases). Between the trimmed V and J ends, which lost 4 bases and 5 bases, there was a span of 17 bases. Germline V gene data show CDR1 as LNHDA and CDR2 as SQIVND (reference sequence). CDR3 length: 15 residues. In nucleotides, the CDR3 is TGTGCCAGTAGTAGAGGCAGACAGCTGATGGAGACCCAGTACTTC. The encoded protein is CASSRGRQLMETQYF.

CDR3 residues: CASSLGGLEKTQYF. CDR3 nucleotide sequence: TGTGCCAGCAGCTTAGGGGGCCTAGAGAAGACCCAGTACTTC. The chain combines TRBV7-3 with TRBJ2-5; weak D call: TRBD1 (6 bases). Trimming pared 2 bases from V and 6 bases from J, leaving 13 bases between. This CDR3 has 14 amino acids. Germline CDR1 reads SGHTA; CDR2 reads FQGTGA.

The chain couples TRBV19 to TRBJ2-3; TRBD1 agrees at 8 bases. This CDR3 is 14 amino acids long. Trimming cost V 7 bases and J 5 bases; bases outside gene matches: 8. Per the germline V gene, CDR1 is LNHDA and CDR2 is SQIVND (reference sequence). The CDR3 sequence is CASNSYRGKDTQYF. The CDR3 nucleotides are TGTGCCAGTAATAGTTACAGGGGGAAAGATACGCAGTATTTT. Complete variable domain (other parts from reference TRBV19 and TRBJ2-3): DGGITQSPKYLFRKEGQNVTLSCEQNLNHDAMYWYRQDPGQGLRLIYYSQIVNDFQKGDIAEGYSVSREKKESFPLTVTSAQKNPTAFYLCASNSYRGKDTQYFGPGTRLTVL.

The chain carries TRBV12-5 and TRBJ2-1; D is possibly TRBD1 (7 bases). Germline V gives CDR1 LGHNT, CDR2 FRNRAP. This CDR3 is 15 amino acids long. Between the trimmed V and J ends, which lost 5 bases and 7 bases, there was a span of 18 bases. The CDR3 nucleotides are TGTGCTAGTGGTCCTCCCGGGGGCAGGGGGAATGAGCAGTTCTTC. Amino acid sequence: CASGPPGGRGNEQFF. The whole variable domain, remainder taken from reference TRBV12-5 and TRBJ2-1, is DARVTQTPRHKVTEMGQEVTMRCQPILGHNTVFWYRQTMMQGLELLAYFRNRAPLDDSGMPKDRFSAEMPDATLATLKIQPSEPRDSAVYFCASGPPGGRGNEQFFGPGTRLTVL.

The V call is TRBV28, the J call TRBJ1-1; 7 bases are a match to TRBD1. J was trimmed by 11 bases and V by 4 bases; bases with no gene match: 10. The CDR3 totals 13 residues. CDR1 and CDR2 from the germline V gene are MDHEN and SYDVKM. CDR3 amino acids: CASSYQLTGMAFF. CDR3 nucleotides: TGTGCCAGCAGTTACCAACTGACAGGGATGGCTTTCTTT.

The chain has TRBV18 and TRBJ1-2; TRBD1 matches 10 bases. Looked up from germline, CDR1 is KGHSH and CDR2 is LQKENI. After removal of 3 bases from V and 6 bases from J, the junction contained 4 bases not matched to a gene. The CDR3 runs 14 residues. The CDR3 nucleotides read TGTGCCAGCTCACCCTTGACAGGGGGCAATGGCTACACCTTC. Protein sequence: CASSPLTGGNGYTF.

CDR3 loop: CASSPQGVVTGNTIYF. For the CDR3, the DNA is TGTGCCAGCAGCCCCCAAGGGGTGGTGACTGGAAACACCATATATTTT. This rearrangement joins TRBV7-8 to TRBJ1-3, with TRBD1 as a possible D gene (5 bases). The CDR3 is 16 residues long. CDR1 SGHVS and CDR2 FQNEAQ come from the germline V gene. The germline V and J ends were trimmed by 5 bases and 2 bases, with 16 bases remaining between them. The variable domain in full, with the rest retrieved from reference TRBV7-8 and TRBJ1-3, is GAGVSQSPRYKVAKRGQDVALRCDPISGHVSLFWYQQALGQGPEFLTYFQNEAQLDKSGLPSDRFFAERPEGSVSTLKIQRTQQEDSAVYLCASSPQGVVTGNTIYFGEGSWLTVV.

This clone was counted only a few times. CDR3 loop: CSVEGSRGTEAFF. The CDR3 DNA sequence: TGCAGCGTTGAAGGTTCTAGGGGGACTGAAGCTTTCTTT. This rearrangement joins TRBV29-1 to TRBJ1-1, with D possibly TRBD1 on 6 matching bases. Germline CDR1 is SQVTM and CDR2 is ANQGSEA. V was pared by 1 base and J by 5 bases, with 11 bases between. This CDR3 has 13 amino acids.

The gene calls are TRBV5-6 and TRBJ1-1; a possible D gene is TRBD1 (6 bases). V was clipped by 0 bases and J by 1 base, with 22 bases between them. Germline loops: CDR1 SGHDT, CDR2 YYEEEE. The CDR3 spans 19 residues. The CDR3 DNA is TGTGCCAGCAGCTTGGAATACAGGGACATTCGTGAGAGGAACACTGAAGCTTTCTTT. Encoded protein: CASSLEYRDIRERNTEAFF. The full variable domain, with the rest looked up from reference TRBV5-6 and TRBJ1-1, is DAGVTQSPTHLIKTRGQQVTLRCSPKSGHDTVSWYQQALGQGPQFIFQYYEEEERQRGNFPDRFSGHQFPNYSSELNVNALLLGDSALYLCASSLEYRDIRERNTEAFFGQGTRLTVV.

The chain employs TRBV5-4 and TRBJ1-5; D not certain. From germline, CDR1 is SGHNT and CDR2 YYREEE (reference sequence). V was shortened by 0 bases and J by 5 bases, with 6 bases between the two germline ends. CDR3 size: 13 residues. CDR3 DNA: TGTGCCAGCAGCTTGGACGGGGATCAGCCCCAGCATTTT. Protein product: CASSLDGDQPQHF.